This T cell receptor beta chain was obtained from a study of beta chain features in type 1 diabetes. Study-wide context: Age, gender and cell yields were alike across patients and healthy donors.

Trimming stripped 5 bases from V and 2 bases from J, with 9 bases between. The CDR3 has 13 amino acids. The germline CDR1 and CDR2 sequences are SEHNR and FQNEAQ (reference sequence). Only a few counts were recorded for this clone. Naive, central memory, regulatory and stem cell-like memory cells within the CD4+ compartment were sorted using CD45RO/CCR7/CD25/CD127/CD95/CD27. Expressed TCRB transcripts were sequenced because the entire RNA isolate underwent reverse transcription. Assay used: immunoSEQ multiplex PCR; TCRdb lists only in-frame clones, some missing. In the table there are around 500,000 clones, 10% to 12% of which are singletons.

The source material was naive CD4+ T cells from blood. The chain couples TRBV7-9 to TRBJ2-5; D not certain. The sequence derives from a woman between 18 and 29 years old in good health. In DNA form, the CDR3 reads TGTGCCAGCAGCCAAGGGAAACAAGAGACCCAGTACTTC. Amino acids: CASSQGKQETQYF. Full variable domain (missing parts from reference TRBV7-9 and TRBJ2-5): DTGVSQNPRHKITKRGQNVTFRCDPISEHNRLYWYRQTLGQGPEFLTYFQNEAQLEKSRLLSDRFSAERPKGSFSTLEIQRTEQGDSAMYLCASSQGKQETQYFGPGTRLLVL.